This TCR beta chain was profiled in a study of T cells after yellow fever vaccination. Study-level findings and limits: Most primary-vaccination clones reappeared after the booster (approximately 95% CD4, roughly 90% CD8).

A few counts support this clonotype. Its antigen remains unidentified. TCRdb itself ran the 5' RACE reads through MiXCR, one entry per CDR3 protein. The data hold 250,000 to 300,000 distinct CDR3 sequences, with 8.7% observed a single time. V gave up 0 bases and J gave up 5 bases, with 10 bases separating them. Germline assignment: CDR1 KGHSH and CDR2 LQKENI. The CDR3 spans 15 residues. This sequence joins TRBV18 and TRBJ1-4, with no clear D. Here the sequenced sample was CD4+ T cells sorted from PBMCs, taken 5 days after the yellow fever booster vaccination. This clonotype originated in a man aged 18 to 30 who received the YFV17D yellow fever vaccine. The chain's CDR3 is CASSPPGSRNEKLFF. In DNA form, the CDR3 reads TGTGCCAGCTCACCACCGGGCAGTAGAAATGAAAAACTGTTTTTT. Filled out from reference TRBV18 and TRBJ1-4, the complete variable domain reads NAGVMQNPRHLVRRRGQEARLRCSPMKGHSHVYWYRQLPEEGLKFMVYLQKENIIDESGMPKERFSAEFPKEGPSILRIQQVVRGDSAAYFCASSPPGSRNEKLFFGSGTQLSVL.